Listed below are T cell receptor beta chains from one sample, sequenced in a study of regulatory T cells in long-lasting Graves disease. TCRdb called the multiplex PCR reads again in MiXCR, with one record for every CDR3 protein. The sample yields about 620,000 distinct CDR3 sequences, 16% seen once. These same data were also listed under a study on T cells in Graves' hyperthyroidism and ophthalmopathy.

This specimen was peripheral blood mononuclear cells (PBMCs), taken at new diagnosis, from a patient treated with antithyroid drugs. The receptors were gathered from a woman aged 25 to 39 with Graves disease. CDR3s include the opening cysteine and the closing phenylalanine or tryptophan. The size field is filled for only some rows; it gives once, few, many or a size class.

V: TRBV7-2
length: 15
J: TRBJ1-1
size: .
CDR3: CASSPRGQQNTEAFF

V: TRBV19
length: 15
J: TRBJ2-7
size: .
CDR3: CASSLAVRRPYEQYF

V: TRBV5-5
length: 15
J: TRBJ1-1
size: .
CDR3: CASSLEADSNTEAFF

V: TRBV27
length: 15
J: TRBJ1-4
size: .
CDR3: CASSLSTATNEKLFF

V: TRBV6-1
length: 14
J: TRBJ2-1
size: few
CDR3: CASGTGSSYNEQFF

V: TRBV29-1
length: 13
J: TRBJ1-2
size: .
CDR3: CSVSGGASYGYTF

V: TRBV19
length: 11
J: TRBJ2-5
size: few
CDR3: CASSIYETQYF

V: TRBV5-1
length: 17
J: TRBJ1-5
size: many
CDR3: CASSLVFLDSLNQPQHF

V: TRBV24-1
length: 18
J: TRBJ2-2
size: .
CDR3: CATSDAAGGPENTGELFF

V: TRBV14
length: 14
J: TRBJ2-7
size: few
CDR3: CASSQDQGTYEQYF

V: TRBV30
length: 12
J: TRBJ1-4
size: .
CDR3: CAWSFVSLKLFF

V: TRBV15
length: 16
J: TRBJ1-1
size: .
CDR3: CATSSPEESTPPVAFF

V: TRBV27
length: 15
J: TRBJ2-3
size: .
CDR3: CASSSRPPSTDTQYF

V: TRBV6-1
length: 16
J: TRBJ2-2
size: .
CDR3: CASSEAKQTNTGELFF

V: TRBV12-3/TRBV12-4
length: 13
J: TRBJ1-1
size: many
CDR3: CASVDSFNTEAFF

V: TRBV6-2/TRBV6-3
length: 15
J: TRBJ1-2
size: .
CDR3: CAGSGQEFLFYGYTF

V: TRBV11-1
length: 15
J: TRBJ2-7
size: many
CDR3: CASSLYSTGSYEQYF

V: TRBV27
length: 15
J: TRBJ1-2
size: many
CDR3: CASRPTPQANYGYTF

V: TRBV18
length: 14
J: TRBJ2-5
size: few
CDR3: CASSPLDRLETQYF

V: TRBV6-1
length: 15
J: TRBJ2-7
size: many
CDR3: CATIRTGTGINEQYF

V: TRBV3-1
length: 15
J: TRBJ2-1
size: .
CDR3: CASSPRATGGNEQFF

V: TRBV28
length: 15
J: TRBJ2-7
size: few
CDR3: CASSFMVGTGYEQYF

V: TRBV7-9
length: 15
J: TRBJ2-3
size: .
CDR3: CASSPTSPSTDTQYF

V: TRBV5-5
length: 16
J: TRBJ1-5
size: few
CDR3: CASSSGISPSTQPQHF

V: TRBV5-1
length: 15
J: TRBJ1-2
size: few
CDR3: CASSSRGGPSQGYTF

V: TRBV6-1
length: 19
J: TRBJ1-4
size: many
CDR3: CASSTPKRTGTSQNEKLFF

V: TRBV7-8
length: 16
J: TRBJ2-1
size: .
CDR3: CASSLVPAHFYNEQFF

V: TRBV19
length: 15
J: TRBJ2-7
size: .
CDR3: CASSAPGTGKREQYF

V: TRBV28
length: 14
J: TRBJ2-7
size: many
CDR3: CASSSLTGGYEQYF

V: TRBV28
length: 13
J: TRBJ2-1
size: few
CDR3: CASSASVPNEQFF

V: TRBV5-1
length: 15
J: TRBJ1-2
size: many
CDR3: CASSPETGGIYGYTF

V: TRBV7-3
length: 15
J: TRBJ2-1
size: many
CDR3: CASSQSGNTYNEQFF

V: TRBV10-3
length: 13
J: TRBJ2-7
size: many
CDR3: CAISESTGSRQYF

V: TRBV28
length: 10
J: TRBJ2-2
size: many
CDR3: CAREDGELFF

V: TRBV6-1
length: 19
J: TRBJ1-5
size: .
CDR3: CASSKDRVIGDWGHQPQHF

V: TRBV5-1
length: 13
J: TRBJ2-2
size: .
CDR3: CASSVGDTGELFF

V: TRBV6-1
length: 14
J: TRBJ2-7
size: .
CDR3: CASRPGLAPYEQYF

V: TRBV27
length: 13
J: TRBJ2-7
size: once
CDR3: CASGWDSSYEQYF

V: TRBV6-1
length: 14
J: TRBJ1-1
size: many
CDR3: CASSETAKNTEAFF

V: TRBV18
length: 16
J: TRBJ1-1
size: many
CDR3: CASSPTTETMNTEAFF